The T cell receptor (beta chain) described here comes from a study of cytomegalovirus exposure and HLA in healthy donors. Germline-derived CDR1 and CDR2 are SQVTM and ANQGSEA. The ends were cut back, 4 bases at V and 5 bases at J, with 14 bases in the middle. The CDR3 extends over 13 amino acids. Regarding this clone: Its cognate antigen is unknown.

Unrecorded immune exposures were likely, despite nominal health at sampling. Vbeta (60) and Jbeta (13) primers were used in the PCR. Sequencing was performed with immunoSEQ multiplex PCR; in TCRdb, only in-frame clones are kept and a portion is missing. The sample includes some 190,000 clones, roughly four fifths of them seen just once. Study findings and constraints: A missense variant in DCLRE1C was later tied to TCR beta V- and J-gene trimming. The study dropped some indistinguishable V segments, TRBV6-2 and TRBV6-3 among them.

The sequencing sample was made of PBMCs. This receptor was obtained from a man between 18 and 29 years old in good health and CMV-seronegative. This chain joins TRBV29-1 and TRBJ1-1, with D perhaps TRBD1 (5 bases). The CDR3 region is CSVGGVLRTEAFF. CDR3 coding DNA: TGCAGCGTTGGGGGGGTCCTCCGTACTGAAGCTTTCTTT.